This TCR beta chain was sequenced for a study of CD8 T cells in ankylosing spondylitis. A remark on this clonotype: The antigen is undetermined.

Study-level findings and limits: Reported data indicate significant enrichment of disease-linked clones within matched ankylosing spondylitis synovial fluid. Clones linked to disease, bearing a CD8+ phenotype, were relatively rare in peripheral blood.

TCRdb analysed the 5' RACE reads with MiXCR anew, one entry per CDR3 protein. The sample contains roughly 260,000 distinct CDR3 sequences, 15% to 20% of which appear only once. Germline values: CDR1 SGHRS, CDR2 YFSETQ. This CDR3 contains 15 residues. V lost 4 bases, J lost 4 bases, and 6 bases stayed unmatched. The material sequenced was blood, either unsorted or a sorted T cell fraction (not recorded which). The V and J genes are TRBV5-1 and TRBJ2-3; TRBD2 agrees at 10 bases. This receptor was identified in a male donor with ankylosing spondylitis or in good health (not recorded which). As DNA, the CDR3 is TGCGCCAGCAGCCTAAGCGGGGGGGACTCAGATACGCAGTATTTT. Amino acid sequence: CASSLSGGDSDTQYF.